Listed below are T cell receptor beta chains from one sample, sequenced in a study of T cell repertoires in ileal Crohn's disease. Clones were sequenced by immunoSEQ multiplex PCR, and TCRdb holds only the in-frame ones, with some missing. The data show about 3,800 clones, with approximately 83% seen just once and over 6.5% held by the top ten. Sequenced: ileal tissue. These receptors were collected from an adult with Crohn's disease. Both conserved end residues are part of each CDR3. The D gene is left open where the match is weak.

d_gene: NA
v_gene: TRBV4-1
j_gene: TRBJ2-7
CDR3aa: CASSQAWAIEQYF
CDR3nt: TGCGCCAGCAGCCAAGCGTGGGCCATCGAGCAGTACTTC

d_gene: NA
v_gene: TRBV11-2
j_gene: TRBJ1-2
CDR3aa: CASSLGLAGIYGYTF
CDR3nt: TGTGCCAGCAGCTTAGGTTTGGCAGGCATCTATGGCTACACCTTC

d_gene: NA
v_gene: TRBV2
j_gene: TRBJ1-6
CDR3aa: CASSGEGLAPLHF
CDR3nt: TGTGCCAGCAGTGGGGAGGGGTTGGCACCCCTCCACTTT

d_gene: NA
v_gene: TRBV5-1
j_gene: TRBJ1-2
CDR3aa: CASSLTGPYPNYGYTF
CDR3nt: TGCGCCAGCAGCTTGACAGGGCCCTACCCTAACTATGGCTACACCTTC

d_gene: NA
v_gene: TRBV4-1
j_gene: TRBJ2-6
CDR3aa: CASSQDDVRAAGANVLTF
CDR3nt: TGCGCCAGCAGCCAAGACGACGTGAGAGCGGCTGGGGCCAACGTCCTGACTTTC

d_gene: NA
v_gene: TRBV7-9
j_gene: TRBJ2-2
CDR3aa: CASSSQEAGELFF
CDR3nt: TGTGCCAGCAGCTCCCAGGAAGCCGGGGAGCTGTTTTTT

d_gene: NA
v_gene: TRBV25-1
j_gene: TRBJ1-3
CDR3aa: CASSEPRGREDGNTIYF
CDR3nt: TGTGCCAGCAGTGAACCTAGAGGCAGGGAAGACGGAAACACCATATATTTT

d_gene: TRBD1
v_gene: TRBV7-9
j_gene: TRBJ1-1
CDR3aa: CASSSQGGNTEAFF
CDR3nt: TGTGCCAGCAGCTCACAGGGGGGGAACACTGAAGCTTTCTTT

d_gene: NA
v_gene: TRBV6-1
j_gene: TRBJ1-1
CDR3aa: CASSGPRQGNTEAFF
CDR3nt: TGTGCCAGCAGTGGGCCCCGGCAGGGAAACACTGAAGCTTTCTTT

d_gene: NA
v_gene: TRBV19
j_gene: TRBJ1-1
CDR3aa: CASLQNTEAFF
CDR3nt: TGTGCCTCCTTACAGAACACTGAAGCTTTCTTT

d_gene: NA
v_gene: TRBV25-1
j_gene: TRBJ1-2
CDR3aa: CASSDGRYGYTF
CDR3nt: TGTGCCAGCAGTGACGGTCGCTATGGCTACACCTTC

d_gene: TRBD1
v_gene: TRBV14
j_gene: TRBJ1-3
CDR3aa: CASSAPGQAYQSSGNTIYF
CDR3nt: TGTGCCAGCAGCGCTCCGGGACAGGCTTACCAAAGCTCTGGAAACACCATATATTTT

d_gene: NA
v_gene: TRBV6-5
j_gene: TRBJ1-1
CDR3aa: CASSPWAGEAFF
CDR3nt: TGTGCCAGCAGCCCTTGGGCGGGTGAAGCTTTCTTT

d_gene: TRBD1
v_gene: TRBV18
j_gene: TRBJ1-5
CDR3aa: CASSETGGYNQPQHF
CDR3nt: TGTGCCAGCTCAGAGACAGGGGGTTACAATCAGCCCCAGCATTTT

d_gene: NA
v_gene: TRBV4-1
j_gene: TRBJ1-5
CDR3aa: CASSQGYYQPQHF
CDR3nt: TGCGCCAGCAGCCAAGGTTACTATCAGCCCCAGCATTTT

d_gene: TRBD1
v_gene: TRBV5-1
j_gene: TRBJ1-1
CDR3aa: CASSLTDRGRTEAFF
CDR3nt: TGCGCCAGCAGCTTGACTGACAGGGGAAGAACTGAAGCTTTCTTT

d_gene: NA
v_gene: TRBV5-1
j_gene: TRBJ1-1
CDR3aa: CASSLALGHMNTEAFF
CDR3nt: TGCGCCAGCAGCTTGGCCTTAGGACATATGAACACTGAAGCTTTCTTT

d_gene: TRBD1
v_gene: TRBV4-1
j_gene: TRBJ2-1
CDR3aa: CASSRVWDRASDEQFF
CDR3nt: TGCGCCAGCAGCCGTGTGTGGGACAGGGCCTCCGATGAGCAGTTCTTC

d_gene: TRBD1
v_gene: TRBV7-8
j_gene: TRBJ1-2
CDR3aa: CASSFRRDRVSDGYTF
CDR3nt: TGTGCCAGCAGCTTTCGGCGGGACAGGGTTTCTGATGGCTACACCTTC

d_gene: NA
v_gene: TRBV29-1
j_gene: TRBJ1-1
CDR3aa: CSVEEGQNTEAFF
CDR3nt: TGCAGCGTTGAAGAAGGACAGAACACTGAAGCTTTCTTT